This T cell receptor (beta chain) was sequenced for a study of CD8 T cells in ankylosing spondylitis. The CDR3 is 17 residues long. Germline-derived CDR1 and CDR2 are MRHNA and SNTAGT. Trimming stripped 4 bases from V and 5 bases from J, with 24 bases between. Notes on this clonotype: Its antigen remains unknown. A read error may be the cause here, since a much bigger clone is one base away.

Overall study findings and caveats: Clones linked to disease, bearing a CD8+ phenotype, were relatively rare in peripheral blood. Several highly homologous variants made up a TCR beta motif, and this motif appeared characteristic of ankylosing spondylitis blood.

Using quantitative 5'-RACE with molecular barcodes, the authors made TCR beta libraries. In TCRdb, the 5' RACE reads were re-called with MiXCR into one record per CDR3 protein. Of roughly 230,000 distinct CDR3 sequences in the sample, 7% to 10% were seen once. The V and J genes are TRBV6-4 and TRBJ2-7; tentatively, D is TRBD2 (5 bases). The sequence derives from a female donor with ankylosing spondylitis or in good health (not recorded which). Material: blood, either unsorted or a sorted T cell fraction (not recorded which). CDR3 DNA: TGTGCCAGCAGTGGCCCCAGAGGGCTCCCGAGGCACCACGAGCAGTACTTC. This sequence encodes CASSGPRGLPRHHEQYF.